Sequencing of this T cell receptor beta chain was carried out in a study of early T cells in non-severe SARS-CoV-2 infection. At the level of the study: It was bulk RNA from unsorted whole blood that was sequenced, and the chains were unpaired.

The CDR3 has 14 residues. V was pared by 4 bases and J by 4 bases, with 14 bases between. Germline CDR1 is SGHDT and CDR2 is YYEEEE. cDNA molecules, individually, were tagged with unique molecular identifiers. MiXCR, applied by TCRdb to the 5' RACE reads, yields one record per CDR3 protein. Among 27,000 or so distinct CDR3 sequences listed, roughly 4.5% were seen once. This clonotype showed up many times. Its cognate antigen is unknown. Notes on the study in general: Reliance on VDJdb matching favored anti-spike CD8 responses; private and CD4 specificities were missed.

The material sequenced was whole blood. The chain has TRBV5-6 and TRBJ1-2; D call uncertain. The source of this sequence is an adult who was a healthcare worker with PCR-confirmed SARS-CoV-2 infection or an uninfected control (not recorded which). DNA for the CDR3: TGTGCCAGCAGCCCTGCCCTCTTCAGCTATGGCTACACCTTC. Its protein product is CASSPALFSYGYTF.